The clone carrying this TCR beta chain turned up a few times. Germline V gene sequence: CDR1 SGDLS, CDR2 YYNGEE. Trimming removed 0 bases at V and 0 bases at J, with 13 bases between. The CDR3 is 17 residues long. As originally analysed: Counts of nucleated cells, estimated from reference gene primer amplification, were obtained. Profiled with immunoSEQ multiplex PCR; TCRdb holds only in-frame clones, not every one. V and J calls and clone size come straight from that table; D and trimming were deduced from the DNA. The repertoire consists of fewer than 300,000 clones, with approximately 89% occurring once and the leading ten covering approximately 9.8%. The record originates from a study of blood T cell repertoires in COVID-19. Turning to the study itself: Sites in the United States, Italy and Spain provided acute and convalescent COVID-19 samples. T cells, B-cell-depleted T cells, or PBMCs provided the cDNA or gDNA that served as material.

Sequenced: peripheral blood. The TCR was taken from a man aged 40-55 years who had recovered from COVID-19. The genes are TRBV9 and TRBJ2-1, with D perhaps matching TRBD2 (6 bases). CDR3 in DNA: TGTGCCAGCAGCGTAGGCTCTAGCGTTAGCTCCTACAATGAGCAGTTCTTC. Protein product: CASSVGSSVSSYNEQFF.